This T cell receptor beta chain was profiled in a study of PD-1 blockade in classical Hodgkin lymphoma. Clones were read by immunoSEQ multiplex PCR, and TCRdb kept only the in-frame ones, dropping some. In the table there are about 15,000 clones, approximately 86% of which are singletons. Germline loops: CDR1 SGHKS, CDR2 YYEKEE (reference sequence). Trimming removed 1 base at V and 3 bases at J, with 13 bases between. This CDR3 contains 16 residues. Autologous stem cell transplantation was followed by relapse in every patient, and brentuximab vedotin exposure varied. Magnetic depletion of unwanted cells isolated CD4+ T cells from thawed PBMCs.

Specimen: CD4+ T cells from blood, collected at baseline. The J gene is TRBJ2-2, the V gene TRBV5-5; possibly TRBD1 or TRBD2 for D (6 bases each). This TCR was sampled from a human donor with classical Hodgkin lymphoma. The CDR3 protein is CASSLLRGRDTGELFF. CDR3 nucleotide sequence: TGTGCCAGCAGCTTGCTTCGGGGGCGGGACACCGGGGAGCTGTTTTTT.